This T cell receptor beta chain emerged from a study of blood T cell repertoires in COVID-19. In the study overall: Samples came from the United States, Italy and Spain, spanning acute and convalescent COVID-19.

Germline CDR1 reads SGHVS; CDR2 reads FQNEAQ. The length of the CDR3 is 15 residues. V gave up 1 base and J gave up 5 bases; unmatched junction bases: 4. Libraries were prepared by immunoSEQ multiplex PCR; TCRdb keeps only in-frame clonotypes and omits some of them. This table holds about 230,000 clones, about four fifths found once. The V call is TRBV7-8, the J call TRBJ1-4; 7 nucleotides match TRBD1. Material for sequencing was PBMCs or T cells enriched from blood (not recorded which). The TCR was taken from a man between 60 and 70 years old who had recovered from COVID-19. CDR3 nucleotide sequence: TGTGCCAGCAGCTTAGTAGGGGGCTTAAATGAAAAACTGTTTTTT. This gives the protein CASSLVGGLNEKLFF.